This passage covers 22 T cell receptor beta chains from one sample sequenced in a study of blood T cell repertoires in COVID-19. Here immunoSEQ multiplex PCR was the method, and the copy in TCRdb shows in-frame clones only, minus some. The sample records 40,000 to 60,000 clones, about 86% being singletons. Sequences were obtained from peripheral blood. Receptor source: a man aged 80 or over with active COVID-19.

The rearrangement joins TRBV24-1 to TRBJ2-1; 8 bases are a match to TRBD1. The ends lost 3 bases at V and 6 bases at J; junction bases unmatched: 9. Germline V CDR1 and CDR2: KGHDR, SFDVKD. This CDR3 region has 16 residues. The CDR3 protein is CATSDPGQGGSNEQFF. As DNA, the CDR3 is TGTGCCACCAGTGATCCCGGACAGGGTGGGAGCAATGAGCAGTTCTTC.

V and J are TRBV7-2 and TRBJ2-3; 7 nucleotides match TRBD2. This CDR3 has 15 residues. Germline V gene sequence: CDR1 SGHTA, CDR2 FQGNSA. V was pared by 1 base and J by 9 bases, with 10 bases of the junction left unmatched. CDR3 bases: TGTGCCAGCAGCTTAGAGGGGCGGGGGAGTGGAACGCAGTATTTT. It specifies CASSLEGRGSGTQYF.

The rearrangement links TRBV5-1 to TRBJ2-7; D unresolved. Trimming left V 5 bases short and J 3 bases short, with 15 bases between. The V gene's germline CDR1 is SGHRS and CDR2 YFSETQ. This CDR3 is built from 14 residues. CDR3 loop: CASRGDTNIYEQYF. The CDR3 DNA follows: TGCGCCAGCAGGGGCGACACGAACATCTACGAGCAGTACTTC.

This clone turned up a few times. The chain uses TRBV3-1 (or the pseudogene TRBV3-2) and TRBJ2-3; D might be TRBD2 (6 bases). Germline V lookup: CDR1 LGHDT, CDR2 YNNKEL (reference sequence). The CDR3 totals 15 residues. V was pared by 1 base and J by 4 bases, with 12 bases between. CDR3 nucleotides: TGTGCCAGCAGCCAAGGGGACTGGGGGGCAGATACGCAGTATTTT. Its translation is CASSQGDWGADTQYF.

The chain is built from TRBV2 and TRBJ1-1, with D possibly being TRBD1 (5 bases). The CDR3 runs to 15 residues. V lost 8 bases and J lost 5, with 21 bases in between. CDR1 and CDR2 from the germline V gene are SNHLY and FYNNEI. This CDR3 reads CASYQTRQGGTEAFF. DNA of the CDR3: TGTGCCAGCTATCAAACAAGGCAGGGTGGTACTGAAGCTTTCTTT.

The chain uses TRBV9 and TRBJ1-1, with 8 bases matching TRBD1. Germline assignment: CDR1 SGDLS and CDR2 YYNGEE. The CDR3 totals 14 residues. The V segment lost 0 bases and the J segment 11 bases; nucleotides outside the gene matches: 9. CDR3 sequence reads: CASSVGQGLSRAFF. The CDR3, as DNA: TGTGCCAGCAGCGTAGGACAGGGGCTTTCGAGGGCTTTCTTT.

The V and J genes are TRBV4-2 and TRBJ1-6; D gene ambiguous. The germline V gene has CDR1 LGHNA and CDR2 YNFKEQ. The CDR3 has 13 amino acids. The ends were cut back, 1 base at V and 9 bases at J, with 7 bases in the middle. CDR3 region: CASSQVGSSPLHF. CDR3 nucleotide sequence: TGTGCCAGCAGCCAAGTAGGGAGTTCACCCCTCCACTTT.

This clone was recorded only once. The CDR3 protein is CAGSPGQGSHEQYF. The CDR3 DNA reads TGCGCCGGAAGTCCGGGACAGGGTTCTCACGAGCAGTACTTC. The chain employs TRBV4-3 and TRBJ2-7; 9 nucleotides align to TRBD1. The germline CDR1 and CDR2 sequences are LGHNA and YSLEER. V shed 11 bases and J 5 bases; nucleotides not matched to a gene: 13. There are 14 residues in the CDR3.

This chain connects TRBV7-2 to TRBJ1-2; no clear D gene. The CDR3 totals 11 residues. V lost 1 base and J 7 bases, leaving 4 bases between the germline ends. CDR1 is SGHTA and CDR2 is FQGNSA in the germline V gene. The chain's CDR3 is CASSLGAGYTF. The CDR3, as DNA: TGTGCCAGCAGCTTAGGGGCTGGCTACACCTTC.

This chain uses TRBV7-3 with TRBJ2-1; 7 nucleotides line up with TRBD2. The CDR3 runs 14 residues. Losses at the gene ends were 5 bases for V and 8 bases for J; bases not matched to a gene: 9. Germline CDR1 is SGHTA and CDR2 is FQGTGA. CDR3 loop: CASSPIGTTHEQFF. The CDR3 DNA reads TGTGCCAGCAGCCCAATCGGGACTACCCATGAGCAGTTCTTC.

The V and J genes are TRBV7-8 and TRBJ2-5; the D gene is possibly TRBD2 (5 bases). The CDR3 spans 18 residues. The V gene's germline CDR1 is SGHVS and CDR2 FQNEAQ. The V and J ends lost 3 bases and 3 bases respectively, with 23 bases between them. CDR3 region: CASSFSASSPTIKETQYF. The DNA for the CDR3 is TGTGCCAGCAGCTTTTCGGCTAGCTCACCGACCATAAAAGAGACCCAGTACTTC.

This clone has a handful of counts. The chain links TRBV3-1 (or the pseudogene TRBV3-2) to TRBJ2-7; 10 bases fit TRBD1. J was trimmed by 3 bases and V by 3 bases; bases with no gene match: 5. Per the germline V gene, CDR1 is LGHDT and CDR2 is YNNKEL (reference sequence). CDR3 length: 15 residues. CDR3 sequence: CASSHAGQGHYEQYF. The CDR3 coding sequence is TGTGCCAGCAGCCATGCGGGACAGGGGCACTACGAGCAGTACTTC.

This clone occurred once. The J gene is TRBJ2-7, the V gene TRBV12-5; TRBD1 matches 9 bases. V was pared by 6 bases and J by 4 bases, with 7 bases of the junction left unmatched. This CDR3 spans 14 amino acids. CDR1 and CDR2 from the germline V gene are LGHNT and FRNRAP. DNA of the CDR3: TGTGCTAGTGGCTCCGGGACAGGGAGGTACGAGCAGTACTTC. Translating gives CASGSGTGRYEQYF.

The count of this clone is one. The chain employs TRBV30 and TRBJ2-7; 13 positions agree with TRBD2. J gave up 1 base and V 0 bases, and 9 bases lay outside the gene matches. The CDR3 loop spans 18 amino acids. Germline CDR1 is GTSNPN and CDR2 is SVGIG (reference sequence). In DNA form, the CDR3 reads TGTGCCTGGAGTGTACTAAGGACTAGCGGGAGAGAATCCTACGAGCAGTACTTC. It specifies CAWSVLRTSGRESYEQYF.

The rearrangement joins TRBV5-4 to TRBJ2-3; perhaps TRBD2 as D (5 bases). In germline, CDR1 is SGHNT, CDR2 YYREEE (reference sequence). The CDR3 runs 16 residues. V was pared by 4 bases and J by 3 bases, with 18 bases between. CDR3 in amino acids: CASSLRRGLVTDTQYF. The CDR3 coding sequence is TGTGCCAGCAGCCTGAGACGAGGGTTGGTGACAGATACGCAGTATTTT.

The chain carries TRBV11-2 and TRBJ2-7; 10 nucleotides match TRBD2. The CDR3 extends over 17 amino acids. Germline CDR1 SGHAT, CDR2 FQNNGV. Trimming took 1 base from V and 0 from J; bases not matched to a gene: 6. CDR3 in amino acids: CASSLVGTSASSYEQYF. In DNA, the CDR3 is TGTGCCAGCAGCTTAGTTGGGACTAGCGCTAGCTCCTACGAGCAGTACTTC.

Here the CDR3 reads CATSRDRWVPGGHKQFF. The CDR3 DNA is TGTGCCACCAGCAGAGATCGATGGGTGCCGGGGGGTCACAAGCAGTTCTTC. The chain combines TRBV15 with TRBJ2-1; 7 nucleotides align to TRBD2. V shed 0 bases, J shed 11 bases, and the junction held 16 bases outside the gene matches. Looked up from germline, CDR1 is LNHNV and CDR2 is YYDKDF (reference sequence). The CDR3 runs 17 residues.

The chain's CDR3 is CATSDRGLAGSTDTQYF. Written as DNA, the CDR3 is TGTGCCACCAGTGACCGCGGACTAGCGGGAAGCACAGATACGCAGTATTTT. This rearrangement joins TRBV24-1 to TRBJ2-3; 12 nucleotides line up with TRBD2. The junction had 4 bases not matched to a gene; V was cut back by 4 bases and J by 0 bases. CDR1 is KGHDR and CDR2 is SFDVKD in the germline V gene. This CDR3 spans 17 amino acids.

Concerning this clone: At one boundary the junction diverges from the germline segment, which might be a read error. The chain has TRBV11-3 and TRBJ2-1; D uncertain. CDR3 length equals 15 residues. Per the germline V gene, CDR1 is SGHNT and CDR2 is YENEEA. In nucleotides, the CDR3 is TGTGCCAGCAGCCCGTCCCTAGGCCGCCTCCCAATTCTCCTCTTC. This translates into CASSPSLGRLPILLF.

The genes are TRBV6-2 or TRBV6-3 and TRBJ2-3, with unresolved D. Looked up from germline, CDR1 is MNHEY and CDR2 is SVGEGT. V was cut by 6 bases and J by 0 bases, with 4 bases left in between. The CDR3 totals 12 residues. The CDR3 coding sequence is TGTGCCAGCAGCGCGAGCACAGATACGCAGTATTTT. This sequence encodes CASSASTDTQYF.

This chain connects TRBV6-4 to TRBJ2-3, with 9 bases fitting TRBD2. The CDR3 contains 13 residues. CDR1 is MRHNA, CDR2 SNTAGT, per germline. V gave up 8 bases and J gave up 5 bases; unmatched junction bases: 5. The CDR3 reads CASASSGIDTQYF. The DNA of the CDR3 is TGTGCCAGCGCCTCTAGCGGGATAGATACGCAGTATTTT.

The rearrangement uses TRBV18 and TRBJ2-7; D not certain. CDR3 length: 12 residues. The V gene's germline CDR1 is KGHSH and CDR2 LQKENI. Between the trimmed V and J ends, which lost 2 bases and 6 bases, there was a span of 8 bases. The CDR3 DNA is TGTGCCAGCTCACCATCGACTCGCGAGCAGTACTTC. The encoded protein is CASSPSTREQYF.